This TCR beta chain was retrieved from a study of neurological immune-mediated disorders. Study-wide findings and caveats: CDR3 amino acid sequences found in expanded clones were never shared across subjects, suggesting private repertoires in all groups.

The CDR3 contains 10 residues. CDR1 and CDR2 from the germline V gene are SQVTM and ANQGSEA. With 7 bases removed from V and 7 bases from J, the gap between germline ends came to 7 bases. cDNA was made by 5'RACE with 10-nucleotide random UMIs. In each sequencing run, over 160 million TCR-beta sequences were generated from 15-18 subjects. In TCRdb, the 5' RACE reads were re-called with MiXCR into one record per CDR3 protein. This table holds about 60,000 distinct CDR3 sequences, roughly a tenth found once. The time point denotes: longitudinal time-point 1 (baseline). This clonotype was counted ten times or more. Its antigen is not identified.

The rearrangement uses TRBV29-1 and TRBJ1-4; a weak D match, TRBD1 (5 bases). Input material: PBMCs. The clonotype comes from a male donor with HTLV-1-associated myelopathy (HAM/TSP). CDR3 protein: CSAGGEKLFF. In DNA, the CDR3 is TGCAGCGCGGGGGGTGAAAAACTGTTTTTT.